The 28 T cell receptor beta chains given below trace back to one sample, sequenced in a study of blood T cell repertoires in COVID-19. Clones were read by immunoSEQ multiplex PCR, and TCRdb kept only the in-frame ones, dropping some. The sample contains under 70,000 clones, roughly 89% of which appear only once. Sequencing was performed on peripheral blood. The receptors were sampled from a man in his sixties with active COVID-19.

The CDR3 spells CASSSPTGNSNQPQHF. The CDR3 DNA sequence: TGTGCCAGCAGTTCACCGACAGGTAATAGCAATCAGCCCCAGCATTTT. The V and J genes are TRBV28 and TRBJ1-5, with D perhaps TRBD1 (6 bases). The CDR3 is 16 residues long. CDR1 and CDR2 (germline): MDHEN, SYDVKM. Trimming left V 4 bases short and J 0 bases short, with 13 bases between.

In the case of this clone: An end of the junction does not agree with germline; a read error may underlie this. The chain couples TRBV7-7 to TRBJ1-1; 10 nucleotides align to TRBD1. CDR3 length equals 15 residues. CDR1 and CDR2 (germline): SSHAT, FNYEAQ (reference sequence). CDR3 sequence (DNA): TGTGCTAGCAGCCCCGGACAGGGGGGGAACACTGAAGCTTTCTTT. Amino acids: CASSPGQGGNTEAFF.

The chain couples TRBV5-1 to TRBJ1-1; D gene ambiguous. CDR3 length: 15 amino acids. Germline lookup yields CDR1 SGHRS and CDR2 YFSETQ. Trimming left V 7 bases short and J 5 bases short, with 21 bases between. CDR3 in amino acids: CASGVVGALGTEAFF. Here the CDR3 DNA reads TGCGCCAGCGGGGTCGTGGGAGCGCTAGGTACTGAAGCTTTCTTT.

The rearrangement links TRBV6-5 to TRBJ2-5, with 11 bases matching TRBD1. V gave up 7 bases and J gave up 2 bases; unmatched junction bases: 3. Germline V CDR1 and CDR2: MNHEY, SVGAGI. This CDR3 has 14 residues. The CDR3 reads CASNWDRGQETQYF. In DNA, the CDR3 is TGTGCCAGCAACTGGGACAGGGGGCAAGAGACCCAGTACTTC.

This clone was picked up one time. V gene TRBV10-3 combines with J gene TRBJ2-3; 8 bases are a match to TRBD1. The V segment lost 2 bases and the J segment 1 base; nucleotides outside the gene matches: 5. Germline V gene sequence: CDR1 ENHRY, CDR2 SYGVKD. The CDR3 is 16 amino acids. The CDR3 loop reads CAISETADRGTDTQYF. Here the CDR3 DNA reads TGTGCCATCAGTGAGACCGCGGACAGGGGCACAGATACGCAGTATTTT.

The chain is built from TRBV7-8 and TRBJ1-2, with D perhaps TRBD1 (5 bases). V was pared by 7 bases and J by 2 bases, with 11 bases between. CDR1 and CDR2 from the germline V gene are SGHVS and FQNEAQ. The CDR3 runs 13 residues. CDR3 bases: TGTGCCAGCACCCTAGGGGCCAACTATGGCTACACCTTC. Translation: CASTLGANYGYTF.

The chain carries TRBV5-6 and TRBJ2-1; TRBD2 aligns across 15 bases. The CDR3 runs to 18 residues. Unmatched junction bases numbered 9, after V lost 0 bases and J lost 8 bases. Germline V gene sequence: CDR1 SGHDT, CDR2 YYEEEE. Here the CDR3 reads CASSLAGGLAGGRDEQFF. CDR3 nucleotide sequence: TGTGCCAGCAGCTTGGCTGGGGGACTAGCGGGAGGAAGGGATGAGCAGTTCTTC.

This clone was detected only once. This chain connects TRBV29-1 to TRBJ2-2; 8 bases align to TRBD1. CDR1 SQVTM and CDR2 ANQGSEA come from the germline V gene. The CDR3 runs 16 residues. Germline trimming cut 5 bases from V and 1 base from J; bases unmatched to any gene: 9. The CDR3 coding sequence is TGCAGCGTTTCCCCCGACAGGGGAAGGAACACCGGGGAGCTGTTTTTT. This encodes CSVSPDRGRNTGELFF.

V gene TRBV20-1 combines with J gene TRBJ2-3; weak D call: TRBD1 (6 bases). V lost 6 bases to trimming and J lost 0 bases, with 13 bases between them. Germline V lookup: CDR1 DFQATT, CDR2 SNEGSKA (reference sequence). There are 14 residues in the CDR3. DNA for the CDR3: TGCAGTGCCAGTGGGGGCGCTAGCACAGATACGCAGTATTTT. Protein: CSASGGASTDTQYF.

The chain uses TRBV7-9 and TRBJ1-1; 9 positions match TRBD1. The CDR3 spans 15 residues. V lost 2 bases and J lost 1; bases outside the gene matches: 2. From germline, CDR1 is SEHNR and CDR2 FQNEAQ (reference sequence). As DNA, the CDR3 is TGTGCCAGCAGCTTACCACAGGGGGCGAACACTGAAGCTTTCTTT. It yields the protein CASSLPQGANTEAFF.

V is TRBV9 and J is TRBJ2-5; D perhaps matches TRBD1 (6 bases). The germline V gene encodes CDR1 SGDLS and CDR2 YYNGEE. The V end was cut by 0 bases, the J end by 2 bases, with 17 bases between. This CDR3 contains 17 residues. CDR3 sequence: CASSVAPWGHGQETQYF. Here the CDR3 DNA reads TGTGCCAGCAGCGTAGCGCCCTGGGGACACGGTCAAGAGACCCAGTACTTC.

This clone showed up just a few times. The chain couples TRBV12-3 or TRBV12-4 to TRBJ2-1, with 8 nucleotides matching TRBD2. With V trimmed by 6 bases and J by 6 bases, 4 bases remained unmatched. The length of the CDR3 is 13 residues. CDR3 nucleotides: TGTGCCAGCAGACCCGGGACTAGCAATGAGCAGTTCTTC. Translated: CASRPGTSNEQFF.

The chain links TRBV27 to TRBJ2-4; 7 bases are a match to TRBD2. V dropped 2 bases and J dropped 9; count of bases not matched to a gene: 7. The germline V gene encodes CDR1 MNHEY and CDR2 SMNVEV (reference sequence). The CDR3 runs 14 residues. DNA for the CDR3: TGTGCCAGCAGTTTAACGGGGGAGGGCGGCATTCAGTACTTC. Amino acids: CASSLTGEGGIQYF.

J is TRBJ2-7 and V is TRBV6-5; 7 bases agree with TRBD1. The V gene's germline CDR1 is MNHEY and CDR2 SVGAGI. CDR3 length: 14 amino acids. V trimming: 7 bases; J trimming: 2 bases; junction bases outside the gene matches: 8. The CDR3 protein is CASKRGTVTYEQYF. The CDR3 bases are TGTGCCAGCAAAAGGGGGACAGTTACCTACGAGCAGTACTTC.

The chain is built from TRBV4-3 and TRBJ2-3; TRBD1 might be the D (6 bases). Between the trimmed V and J ends, which lost 0 bases and 5 bases, there was a span of 21 bases. From germline, CDR1 is LGHNA and CDR2 YSLEER. The CDR3 is 18 residues long. CDR3 in DNA: TGCGCCAGCAGCCAAGATGAAGCAGGACAGTATAGGGGAGATACGCAGTATTTT. Its protein is CASSQDEAGQYRGDTQYF.

The V call is TRBV6-2 or TRBV6-3, the J call TRBJ2-6, with 12 nucleotides matching TRBD1. The J segment lost 2 bases and the V segment lost 1 base, leaving 6 bases of the junction unmatched. This CDR3 comprises 19 residues. CDR1 MNHEY and CDR2 SVGEGT come from the germline V gene. The CDR3 sequence: CASSYLLGQGAAGANVLTF. The CDR3 region has the DNA TGTGCCAGCAGTTACTTGCTGGGACAGGGGGCTGCTGGGGCCAACGTCCTGACTTTC.

This clone was found once. CDR3 amino acids: CASSGGVVTGAKYEQYF. The CDR3 DNA reads TGTGCCAGCAGTGGGGGGGTCGTAACGGGAGCCAAGTACGAGCAGTACTTC. This chain joins TRBV28 and TRBJ2-7; 7 bases match TRBD2. The germline V gene has CDR1 MDHEN and CDR2 SYDVKM. V dropped 5 bases and J dropped 4; count of bases not matched to a gene: 17. The CDR3 has 17 amino acids.

This chain links TRBV3-1 (or the pseudogene TRBV3-2) with TRBJ1-1; D gene ambiguous. Looked up from germline, CDR1 is LGHDT and CDR2 is YNNKEL (reference sequence). The CDR3 has 16 residues. The V end was cut by 2 bases, the J end by 0 bases, with 13 bases between. The CDR3 loop is CASSQTGARMNTEAFF. For the CDR3, the DNA is TGTGCCAGCAGCCAAACTGGAGCCAGAATGAACACTGAAGCTTTCTTT.

This chain links TRBV4-2 with TRBJ2-1; 10 bases match TRBD2. V shed 0 bases and J 12 bases; nucleotides not matched to a gene: 14. The CDR3 is 17 amino acids. Germline V gene sequence: CDR1 LGHNA, CDR2 YNFKEQ. CDR3 in DNA: TGTGCCAGCAGCCAAGATCTTGGGGCTAGCGGGAGAGATCGGCAGTTCTTC. Protein sequence: CASSQDLGASGRDRQFF.

The V and J genes are TRBV6-8 and TRBJ2-2, with 10 nucleotides matching TRBD2. Per the germline V gene, CDR1 is MNHGY and CDR2 is SAAAGT. The CDR3 is made up of 15 amino acids. Trimming removed 2 bases from V and 6 bases from J; junction bases left unmatched: 3. CDR3 DNA sequence: TGTGCCAGCAGTTACAAGCGGGGGGGATCCGGGGAGCTGTTTTTT. It translates to CASSYKRGGSGELFF.

The V and J genes are TRBV28 and TRBJ2-7, with D possibly being TRBD1 (5 bases). In germline, CDR1 is MDHEN, CDR2 SYDVKM. The CDR3 runs 14 residues. V was trimmed by 6 bases and J by 0 bases, leaving 12 bases between them. The CDR3 DNA reads as TGTGCCAGCAGCTTGGACATGAGCTCCTACGAGCAGTACTTC. It translates to CASSLDMSSYEQYF.

V and J are TRBV4-2 and TRBJ2-7, with D maybe TRBD1 (5 bases). The CDR3 consists of 15 residues. CDR1 and CDR2 (germline): LGHNA, YNFKEQ. V gave up 3 bases and J gave up 6 bases, with 18 bases separating them. The DNA of the CDR3 is TGTGCCAGCAGCCAGGATGGACGACAGTTCGGCGAGCAGTACTTC. It translates to CASSQDGRQFGEQYF.

This chain links TRBV10-2 with TRBJ2-2; tentative D call: TRBD1 (6 bases). The CDR3 contains 14 residues. The V gene lost 6 bases and the J gene lost 1 base, with 9 bases spanning the gap. The germline CDR1 and CDR2 sequences are WSHSY and SAAADI. The CDR3 nucleotides are TGCGCCAGCAGGGAGGACAGGAACACCGGGGAGCTGTTTTTT. It specifies CASREDRNTGELFF.

The chain recombines TRBV6-2 or TRBV6-3 with TRBJ2-7, with 7 bases that match TRBD1. Germline trimming cut 5 bases from V and 2 bases from J; bases unmatched to any gene: 9. Germline values: CDR1 MNHEY, CDR2 SVGEGT. CDR3 length: 15 residues. The CDR3 is CASSRTDRITYEQYF. As DNA, the CDR3 is TGTGCCAGCAGTCGTACGGACAGGATCACCTACGAGCAGTACTTC.

This chain links TRBV5-4 with TRBJ2-5; no firm D call. CDR1 SGHNT and CDR2 YYREEE come from the germline V gene (reference sequence). The CDR3 consists of 15 residues. Trimming left V 1 base short and J 1 base short, with 11 bases between. CDR3 DNA: TGTGCCAGCAGCTTGAAGAGGCAGCTCCAAGAGACCCAGTACTTC. Its translation: CASSLKRQLQETQYF.

The V call is TRBV5-4, the J call TRBJ2-3; 7 nucleotides match TRBD1. Germline CDR1 and CDR2: SGHNT and YYREEE (reference sequence). Trimming took 2 bases from V and 6 from J; bases not matched to a gene: 9. The CDR3 is 15 amino acids. CDR3 sequence reads: CASSLDNRGPDTQYF. CDR3 nucleotide sequence: TGTGCCAGCAGCTTAGATAACAGGGGTCCCGATACGCAGTATTTT. Full variable domain (rest looked up from reference TRBV5-4 and TRBJ2-3): ETGVTQSPTHLIKTRGQQVTLRCSSQSGHNTVSWYQQALGQGPQFIFQYYREEENGRGNFPPRFSGLQFPNYSSELNVNALELDDSALYLCASSLDNRGPDTQYFGPGTRLTVL.

The CDR3 DNA sequence: TGCAGTGCTAGTCAGTCAGGGTTTTATGGCTACACCTTC. This gives the protein CSASQSGFYGYTF. The chain couples TRBV20-1 to TRBJ1-2; maybe TRBD1 (5 bases). CDR1 DFQATT and CDR2 SNEGSKA come from the germline V gene (reference sequence). Trimming took off 3 bases at V and 5 bases at J, with 13 bases between the two ends. The CDR3 is 13 residues long.

This clone was seen only once. The rearrangement joins TRBV9 to TRBJ2-3; D might be TRBD2 (6 bases). The CDR3 spans 16 residues. Germline CDR1 and CDR2: SGDLS and YYNGEE. V lost 0 bases and J 2 bases, leaving 13 bases between the germline ends. Here the CDR3 reads CASSVVGGTYTDTQYF. CDR3 nucleotide sequence: TGTGCCAGCAGCGTAGTTGGCGGGACTTACACAGATACGCAGTATTTT.